This TCR beta chain originates from a study of cytomegalovirus exposure and HLA in healthy donors. Study observations and caveats: Both high specificity and high sensitivity reportedly marked the classifier's diagnosis of cytomegalovirus status. Evidence from a later analysis indicated that most CMV-associated TCR beta chains looked HLA-restricted. A later analysis linked a missense variant in DCLRE1C to the trimming of TCR beta V and J genes.

Germline CDR1 and CDR2: MNHEY and SVGAGI. Trimming stripped 6 bases from V and 6 bases from J, with 11 bases between. The CDR3 consists of 12 residues. It was with 60 Vbeta and 13 Jbeta primers that the PCR ran. In the source study's methods: Roughly 12 million of roughly 81 million unique TCR beta chains were shared, per a later count. Repertoires were generated with immunoSEQ multiplex PCR, while TCRdb's copy carries only in-frame clones and drops some. For V, J and clone size, that table is used; D and trimming come from the DNA. The sample includes approximately 130,000 clones, 70% to 85% of them seen just once. This clone has more than one count but fewer than ten. Its target is unknown.

This sequence joins TRBV6-5 and TRBJ1-1, with D possibly matching TRBD1 (6 bases). What was sequenced was PBMCs. The sequence derives from a man between 18 and 29 years old in good health and CMV-seropositive. CDR3 residues: CASRSDRPEAFF. CDR3 in DNA: TGTGCCAGCAGATCGGACAGACCTGAAGCTTTCTTT.